Listed below are T cell receptor beta chains from one sample, sequenced in a study of blood T cell repertoires in COVID-19. Some clones are missing from TCRdb's copy, which holds only in-frame ones; the method was immunoSEQ multiplex PCR. The repertoire has about 100,000 clones, 75% to 90% of them found once; the top ten carry under 2%. The sample comprised peripheral blood. The receptors were sampled from a man older than 75 with acute or convalescent COVID-19. CDR3s include the opening cysteine and the closing phenylalanine or tryptophan. The D gene is left open where the match is weak.

TRBV5-1	.	TRBJ1-1	CASSFGTNEAFF
TRBV7-8	TRBD2	TRBJ2-2	CASSVLAGGSTGELFF
TRBV3-1/TRBV3-2	.	TRBJ2-5	CASSQDTQSQETQYF
TRBV7-2	.	TRBJ2-7	CASSLAGPGSSTYEQYF
TRBV24-1	.	TRBJ2-2	CATSDSPSAGELFF
TRBV9	TRBD2	TRBJ2-7	CASSQRGLVDEQYF
TRBV2	TRBD2	TRBJ2-5	CASSKLALQETQYF
TRBV21-1	.	TRBJ2-1	CASSVNSGRLSYNEQFF
TRBV6-5	TRBD2	TRBJ2-1	CASSSVSPGTTNEQFF
TRBV27	TRBD1	TRBJ1-6	CASSLDGTGGNSPLHF
TRBV3-1/TRBV3-2	TRBD2	TRBJ2-1	CAGPDSGRAYNEQFF
TRBV24-1	TRBD1	TRBJ1-5	CATSDRTGTSQPQHF
TRBV19	TRBD1	TRBJ1-6	CASSIQGAENSPLHF
TRBV29-1	.	TRBJ2-1	CSVEAVSYNEQFF
TRBV28	TRBD1	TRBJ2-7	CASSPIGQAAKYEQYF
TRBV18	.	TRBJ1-3	CASSPPSEGRNTIYF
TRBV7-6	.	TRBJ2-2	CASSLDRQAGELFF
TRBV5-1	TRBD1	TRBJ1-2	CASSLQGQLLYGYTF
TRBV7-2	.	TRBJ2-5	CASTPGVWGPETQYF
TRBV30	TRBD1	TRBJ1-6	CASRQGFSPLHF
TRBV5-1	TRBD2	TRBJ2-7	CASSDSGTSGSHEQYF
TRBV11-2	TRBD2	TRBJ2-1	CASSPTVAGGGSEQFF
TRBV7-9	.	TRBJ2-7	CASSLVRVPYEQYF
TRBV7-6	.	TRBJ2-5	CASSPLGAGKRAQYF
TRBV18	TRBD1	TRBJ2-2	CASSPMGQGLQTGELFF
TRBV5-6	TRBD2	TRBJ2-1	CASSGATSGTYNEQFF
TRBV5-4	.	TRBJ1-3	CASSNSSVDTIYF
TRBV5-4	TRBD1	TRBJ2-7	CASRQGGREYF
TRBV28	TRBD1	TRBJ1-1	CASSLWGGQTNTEAFF
TRBV5-1	.	TRBJ2-3	CASSLASHSTDTQYF
TRBV27	TRBD1	TRBJ2-7	CASSLFNHGDRHNEQYF
TRBV6-5	TRBD1	TRBJ1-4	CASSNRGPTEKLFF
TRBV6-4	.	TRBJ1-2	CASSDAPPQDRSYGYTF
TRBV5-6	TRBD1	TRBJ1-1	CASSFGDRLNTEAFF
TRBV7-3	TRBD2	TRBJ2-1	CASSPSGRYNEQFF
TRBV9	.	TRBJ2-7	CAISSRDIEQYF
TRBV28	.	TRBJ1-2	CASSKRGFGYTF
TRBV10-3	.	TRBJ2-7	CATRAGATQSYEQYF
TRBV12-3/TRBV12-4	.	TRBJ2-7	CASSPTNYEQYF
TRBV5-6	.	TRBJ1-3	CASSLRLNSGNTIYF
TRBV9	.	TRBJ1-6	CASSANQGTNSPLHF
TRBV19	.	TRBJ1-4	CASRVTGSTNEKLFF
TRBV6-1	TRBD1	TRBJ2-5	CASSDRTGVETQYF
TRBV19	TRBD1	TRBJ1-6	CASSLTGGYNSPLHF
TRBV5-4	TRBD2	TRBJ2-7	CASSPDGGTSGRNEQYF
TRBV7-8	.	TRBJ1-5	CASSLGAQSNQPQHF
TRBV6-5	TRBD2	TRBJ2-7	CASSYRTSGSEEQYF
TRBV19	TRBD1	TRBJ2-1	CASRRQGVNEQFF
TRBV12-3/TRBV12-4	.	TRBJ2-1	CASRLNSNEQFF
TRBV6-5	TRBD1	TRBJ2-4	CASSDSRGLNIQYF
TRBV11-2	.	TRBJ2-1	CASSLERVGVAGEQFF
TRBV5-1	TRBD1	TRBJ1-6	CASSRGQVLSPLHF
TRBV27	TRBD1	TRBJ2-1	CASFAGQGGQFF
TRBV24-1	TRBD1	TRBJ1-1	CATSMDRDTEAFF
TRBV27	.	TRBJ2-7	CASSLSGHSSYEQYF
TRBV5-4	.	TRBJ2-3	CASSSRGADTQYF
TRBV9	TRBD2	TRBJ2-7	CASSVGAGGSYEQYF
TRBV27	TRBD1	TRBJ2-5	CASSRRTGQETQYF
TRBV28	TRBD2	TRBJ2-7	CASRARDYSYEQYF
TRBV19	TRBD2	TRBJ2-7	CASSTTSGRIYEQYF